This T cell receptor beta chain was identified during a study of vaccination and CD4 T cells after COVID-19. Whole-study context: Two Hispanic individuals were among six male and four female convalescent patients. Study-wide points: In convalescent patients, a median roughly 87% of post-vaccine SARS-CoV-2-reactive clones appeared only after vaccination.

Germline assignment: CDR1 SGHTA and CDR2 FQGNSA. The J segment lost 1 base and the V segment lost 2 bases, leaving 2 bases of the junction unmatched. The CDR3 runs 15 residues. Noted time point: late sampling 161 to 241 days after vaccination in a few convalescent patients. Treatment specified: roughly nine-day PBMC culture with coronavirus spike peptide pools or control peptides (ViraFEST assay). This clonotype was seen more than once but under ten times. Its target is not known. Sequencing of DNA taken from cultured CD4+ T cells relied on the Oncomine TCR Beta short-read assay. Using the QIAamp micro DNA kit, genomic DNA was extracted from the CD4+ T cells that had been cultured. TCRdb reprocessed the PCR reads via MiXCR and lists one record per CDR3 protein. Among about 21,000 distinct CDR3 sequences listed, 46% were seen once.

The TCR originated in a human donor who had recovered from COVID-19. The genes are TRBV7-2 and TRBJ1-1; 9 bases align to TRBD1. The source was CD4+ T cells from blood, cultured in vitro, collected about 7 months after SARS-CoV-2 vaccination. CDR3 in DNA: TGTGCCAGCAGCTTATTGGGACAGGGGAACACTGAAGCTTTCTTT. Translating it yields CASSLLGQGNTEAFF. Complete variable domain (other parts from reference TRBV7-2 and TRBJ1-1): GAGVSQSPSNKVTEKGKDVELRCDPISGHTALYWYRQSLGQGLEFLIYFQGNSAPDKSGLPSDRFSAERTGGSVSTLTIQRTQQEDSAVYLCASSLLGQGNTEAFFGQGTRLTVV.